The T cell receptor (beta chain) under discussion was sequenced for a study of patients and donors after allogeneic stem cell transplantation. TCRdb fed the RT-PCR reads into MiXCR, producing one record per CDR3 protein. Of more than 850,000 distinct CDR3 sequences detected, more than 15% appear once; the ten largest clones hold 6%. Looked up from germline, CDR1 is MGHRA and CDR2 is YSYEKL. J was trimmed by 11 bases and V by 3 bases; bases with no gene match: 10. CDR3 length equals 15 residues. Sequences were obtained from blood, either unsorted or a sorted T cell fraction (not recorded which). V and J are TRBV4-1 and TRBJ1-4; 9 nucleotides line up with TRBD1. The receptor comes from a human donor who was either an allogeneic HSCT recipient or a stem cell or donor lymphocyte infusion donor (not recorded which). It is not recorded whose cells these are; they may come from a transplant donor. The CDR3 spells CASSQSEDRGGKLFF. The CDR3 DNA reads as TGCGCCAGCAGCCAGTCGGAGGACAGGGGAGGCAAACTGTTTTTT.